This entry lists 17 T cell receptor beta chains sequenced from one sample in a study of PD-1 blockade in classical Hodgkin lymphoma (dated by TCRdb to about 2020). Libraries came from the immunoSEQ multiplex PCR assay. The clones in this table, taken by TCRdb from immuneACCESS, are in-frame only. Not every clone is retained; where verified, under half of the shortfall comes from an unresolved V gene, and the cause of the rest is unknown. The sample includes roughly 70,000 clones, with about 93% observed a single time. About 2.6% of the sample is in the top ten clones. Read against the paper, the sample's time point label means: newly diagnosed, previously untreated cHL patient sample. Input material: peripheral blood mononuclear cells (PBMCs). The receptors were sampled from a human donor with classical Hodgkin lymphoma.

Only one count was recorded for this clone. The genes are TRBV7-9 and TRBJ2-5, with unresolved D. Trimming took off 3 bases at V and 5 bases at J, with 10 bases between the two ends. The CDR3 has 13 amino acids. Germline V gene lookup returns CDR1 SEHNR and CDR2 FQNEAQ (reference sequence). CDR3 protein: CASSFPGGETQYF. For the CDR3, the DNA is TGTGCCAGCAGCTTTCCCGGTGGGGAGACCCAGTACTTC.

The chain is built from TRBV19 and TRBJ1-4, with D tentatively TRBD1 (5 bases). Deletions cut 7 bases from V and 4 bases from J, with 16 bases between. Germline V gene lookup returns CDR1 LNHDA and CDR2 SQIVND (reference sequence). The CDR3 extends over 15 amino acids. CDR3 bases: TGTGCCAGTAAAGGGACTATCCGGCATAATGAAAAACTGTTTTTT. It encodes CASKGTIRHNEKLFF.

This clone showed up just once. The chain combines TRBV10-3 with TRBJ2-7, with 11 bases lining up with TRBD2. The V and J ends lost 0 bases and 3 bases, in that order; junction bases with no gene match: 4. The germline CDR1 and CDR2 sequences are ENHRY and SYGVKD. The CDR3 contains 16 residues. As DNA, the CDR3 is TGTGCCATCAGTGAGTCTGGAACTAGCGGGGGCTACGAGCAGTACTTC. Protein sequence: CAISESGTSGGYEQYF.

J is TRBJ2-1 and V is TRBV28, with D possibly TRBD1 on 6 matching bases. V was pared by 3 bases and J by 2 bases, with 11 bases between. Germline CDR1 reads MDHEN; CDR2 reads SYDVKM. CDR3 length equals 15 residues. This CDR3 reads CASSLSGEPYNEQFF. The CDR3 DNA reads TGTGCCAGCAGTTTGTCAGGGGAACCCTACAATGAGCAGTTCTTC.

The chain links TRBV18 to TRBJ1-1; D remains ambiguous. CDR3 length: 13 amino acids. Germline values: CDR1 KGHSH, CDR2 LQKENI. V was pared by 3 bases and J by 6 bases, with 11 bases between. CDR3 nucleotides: TGTGCCAGCTCACCCCTCGGGGAGGCTGAAGCTTTCTTT. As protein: CASSPLGEAEAFF.

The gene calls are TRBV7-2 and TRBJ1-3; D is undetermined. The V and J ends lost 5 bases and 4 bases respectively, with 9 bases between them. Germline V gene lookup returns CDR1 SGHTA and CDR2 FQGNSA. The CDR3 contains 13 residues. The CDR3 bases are TGTGCCAGCAGCGGGGTCGACGGAAACACCATATATTTT. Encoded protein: CASSGVDGNTIYF.

In DNA form, the CDR3 reads TGTGCCAGCAGCCCTGACAGACACTATGGCTACACCTTC. This translates into CASSPDRHYGYTF. The rearrangement links TRBV5-4 to TRBJ1-2, with D maybe TRBD1 (5 bases). The CDR3 is made up of 13 amino acids. Trimming cost V 4 bases and J 3 bases, with 10 bases left between them. CDR1 is SGHNT, CDR2 YYREEE, per germline (reference sequence).

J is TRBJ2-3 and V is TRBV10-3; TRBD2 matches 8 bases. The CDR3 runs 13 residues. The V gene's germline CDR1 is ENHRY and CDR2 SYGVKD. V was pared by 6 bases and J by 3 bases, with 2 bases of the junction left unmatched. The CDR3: CAIRAGGTDTQYF. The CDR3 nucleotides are TGTGCCATCAGGGCGGGGGGAACAGATACGCAGTATTTT.

CDR3 protein: CASSLGAERGYTF. The CDR3, as DNA: TGTGCCAGCAGCTTAGGGGCTGAGAGAGGCTACACCTTC. The gene calls are TRBV5-6 and TRBJ1-2, with D perhaps matching TRBD1 (5 bases). Trimming cost V 2 bases and J 8 bases, with 13 bases left between them. The CDR3 has 13 amino acids. In germline, CDR1 is SGHDT, CDR2 YYEEEE.

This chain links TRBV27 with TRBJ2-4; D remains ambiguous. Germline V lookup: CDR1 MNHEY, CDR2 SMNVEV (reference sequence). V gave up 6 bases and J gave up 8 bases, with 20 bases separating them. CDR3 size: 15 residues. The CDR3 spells CASRPSTARRDIQYF. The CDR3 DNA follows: TGTGCCAGCAGACCCAGCACGGCCCGACGGGACATTCAGTACTTC.

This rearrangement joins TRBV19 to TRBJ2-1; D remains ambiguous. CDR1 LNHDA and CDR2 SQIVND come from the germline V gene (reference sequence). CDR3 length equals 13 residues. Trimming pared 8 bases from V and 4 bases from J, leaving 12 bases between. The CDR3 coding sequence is TGTGCCAGTCGAAGTTTCTTGTACAATGAGCAGTTCTTC. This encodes CASRSFLYNEQFF.

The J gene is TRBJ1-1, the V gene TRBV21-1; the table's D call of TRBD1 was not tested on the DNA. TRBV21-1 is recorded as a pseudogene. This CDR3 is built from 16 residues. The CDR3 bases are TGTGCCAGCAGCAACACTCCCACAGACCGGCAGACTGAAGCTTTCTTT. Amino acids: CASSNTPTDRQTEAFF.

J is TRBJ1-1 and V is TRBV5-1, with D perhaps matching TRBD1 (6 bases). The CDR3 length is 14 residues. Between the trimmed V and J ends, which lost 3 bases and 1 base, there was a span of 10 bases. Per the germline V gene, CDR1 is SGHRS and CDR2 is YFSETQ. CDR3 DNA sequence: TGCGCCAGCAGCTCGTGGACAGAGAACACTGAAGCTTTCTTT. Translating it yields CASSSWTENTEAFF.

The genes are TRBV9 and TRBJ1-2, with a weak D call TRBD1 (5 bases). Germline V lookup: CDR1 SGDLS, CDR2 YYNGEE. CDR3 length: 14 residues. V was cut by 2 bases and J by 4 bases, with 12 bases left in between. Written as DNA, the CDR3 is TGTGCCAGCAGCGTTTCTGGGGGGTCCTATGGCTACACCTTC. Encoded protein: CASSVSGGSYGYTF.

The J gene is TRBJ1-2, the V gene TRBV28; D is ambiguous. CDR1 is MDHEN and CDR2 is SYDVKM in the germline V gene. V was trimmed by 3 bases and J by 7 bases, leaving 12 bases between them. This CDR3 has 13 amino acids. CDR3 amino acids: CASSFVHSPGYTF. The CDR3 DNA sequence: TGTGCCAGCAGTTTTGTGCACAGTCCTGGCTACACCTTC.

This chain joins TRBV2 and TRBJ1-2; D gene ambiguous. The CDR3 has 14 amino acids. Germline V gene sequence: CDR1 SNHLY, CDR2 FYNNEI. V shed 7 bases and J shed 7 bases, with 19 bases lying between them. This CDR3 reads CASTPDVAGGGYTF. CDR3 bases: TGTGCCAGCACTCCAGACGTTGCAGGAGGTGGCTACACCTTC.

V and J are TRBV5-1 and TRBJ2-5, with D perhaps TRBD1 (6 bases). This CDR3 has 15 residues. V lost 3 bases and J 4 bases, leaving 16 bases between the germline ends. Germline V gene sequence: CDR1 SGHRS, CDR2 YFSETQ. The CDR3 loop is CASSSAGGDGETQYF. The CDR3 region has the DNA TGCGCCAGCAGCTCGGCTGGGGGCGATGGAGAGACCCAGTACTTC.